Included here is one T cell receptor beta chain sequence, with context. Per germline, CDR1 SNHLY and CDR2 FYNNEI. Trimming took 7 bases from V and 6 from J, leaving 12 bases between them. CDR3 size: 13 residues. The data stem from a study of blood T cell repertoires in COVID-19. Per the original methods: Estimation of nucleated cell counts relied on the amplification of reference gene primers. Repertoires were generated with immunoSEQ multiplex PCR, while TCRdb's copy carries only in-frame clones and drops some. Clone size and V and J calls were adopted from that table, with D and trimming inferred from the DNA. The table has around 200,000 clones, approximately 86% seen once.

What was sequenced was PBMCs or T cells enriched from blood (not recorded which). The TCR was taken from a woman under 40 who had been exposed to COVID-19. V and J are TRBV2 and TRBJ2-2, with a weak D call TRBD2 (6 bases). CDR3: CASNWDSAGELFF. The CDR3, as DNA: TGTGCCAGCAACTGGGACTCGGCCGGGGAGCTGTTTTTT.